This TCR beta chain originates from a study of blood T cell repertoires in COVID-19. For the study at large: Samples taken during acute and convalescent COVID-19 were collected in the United States, Italy and Spain. T cells, B-cell-depleted T cells, or PBMCs supplied cDNA or gDNA.

In the source study's methods: Amplifying reference gene primers gave estimates of nucleated cell counts. TCRdb's copy holds only in-frame clones and misses some; the assay was immunoSEQ multiplex PCR. D and trimming come from the DNA, and the V and J calls and clone size come from that table. The sample records 61,000 or so clones, about 86% being singletons. Sequenced input: peripheral blood. The sequence was collected from a woman aged 80 or older with active COVID-19.

Here the CDR3 DNA reads TGCAGTGCTAGTCCGCGGACAGCTGCGAACACCGGGGAGCTGTTTTTT. Translated: CSASPRTAANTGELFF. V is TRBV20-1 and J is TRBJ2-2; perhaps TRBD1 as D (6 bases). The germline CDR1 and CDR2 sequences are DFQATT and SNEGSKA (reference sequence). With 3 bases removed from V and 0 bases from J, the gap between germline ends came to 14 bases. The CDR3 totals 16 residues.